This entry lists 5 T cell receptor beta chains sequenced from one sample in a study of identical twins (TCRdb year 2016). The protocol used for the library was 5' RACE. The data were produced on an Illumina HiSeq 2000. TCRdb cleaned the public reads at Q25 with fastp, built clones with MiXCR and kept in-frame beta chains. All rows with the same CDR3 protein become a single entry with the most common DNA and genes. Counted in this sample were hundreds of thousands of distinct CDR3 sequences; more than 20% of them appeared once. The ten largest clonotypes hold about 2.7% of the sample. The sample was also linked to a second study, of T cells expressing NK-cell markers.

Sequenced sample: CD4+ T cells sorted from blood. The receptors come from a woman between 18 and 29 years old in good health.

This clonotype was seen only a few times. The chain has TRBV30 and TRBJ1-2, with 9 bases lining up with TRBD1. The CDR3 consists of 12 residues. CDR1 and CDR2 (germline): GTSNPN, SVGIG (reference sequence). V trimming: 6 bases; J trimming: 4 bases; junction bases outside the gene matches: 3. This chain's CDR3 is CACTGGSYGYTF. The CDR3 nucleotides are TGTGCCTGTACAGGGGGCAGCTATGGCTACACCTTC.

The chain uses TRBV4-2 and TRBJ2-3; D not resolved. The CDR3 runs 13 residues. V was cut by 0 bases and J by 6 bases, with 7 bases left in between. Germline loops: CDR1 LGHNA, CDR2 YNFKEQ. This CDR3 is CASSQDVPDTQYF. Here the CDR3 DNA reads TGTGCCAGCAGCCAAGATGTGCCGGATACGCAGTATTTT.

In this sample, this clonotype turned up a few times. This may stem from a read error, because a much larger clone lies one nucleotide away. CDR3 sequence reads: CASSLERNYGYTF. CDR3 nucleotides: TGTGCCAGCAGCTTAGAGAGGAACTATGGCTACACCTTC. The rearrangement uses TRBV5-6 and TRBJ1-2; D unclear. Trimming cost V 2 bases and J 2 bases, with 7 bases left between them. There are 13 residues in the CDR3. Germline CDR1 SGHDT, CDR2 YYEEEE.

This CDR3 reads CASARTYEQYF. CDR3 in DNA: TGTGCTAGTGCCAGGACCTACGAGCAGTACTTC. The rearrangement links TRBV12-5 to TRBJ2-7; no firm D call. Germline CDR1 is LGHNT and CDR2 is FRNRAP. The germline V and J ends were trimmed by 7 bases and 2 bases, with 6 bases remaining between them. This CDR3 has 11 residues.

The chain carries TRBV2 and TRBJ2-5; D remains ambiguous. Germline CDR1 SNHLY, CDR2 FYNNEI. V lost 4 bases and J lost 1, with 10 bases in between. The CDR3 has 14 amino acids. Here the CDR3 DNA reads TGTGCCAGCAGTGTAAGACGGAGCCAAGAGACCCAGTACTTC. Translated: CASSVRRSQETQYF. Together with reference TRBV2 and TRBJ2-5, the CDR3 gives the full variable domain: EPEVTQTPSHQVTQMGQEVILRCVPISNHLYFYWYRQILGQKVEFLVSFYNNEISEKSEIFDDQFSVERPDGSNFTLKIRSTKLEDSAMYFCASSVRRSQETQYFGPGTRLLVL.